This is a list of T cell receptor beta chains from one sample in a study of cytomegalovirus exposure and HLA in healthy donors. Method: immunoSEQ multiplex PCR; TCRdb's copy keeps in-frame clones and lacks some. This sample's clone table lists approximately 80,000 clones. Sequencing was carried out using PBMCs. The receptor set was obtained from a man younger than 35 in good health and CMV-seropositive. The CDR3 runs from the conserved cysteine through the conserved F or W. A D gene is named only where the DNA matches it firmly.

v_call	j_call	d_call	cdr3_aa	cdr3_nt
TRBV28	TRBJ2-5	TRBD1	CASSLISGRGQETQYF	TGTGCCAGCAGTTTAATATCAGGCAGGGGGCAAGAGACCCAGTACTTC
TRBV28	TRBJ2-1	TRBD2	CASSLPTSGGSNEQFF	TGTGCCAGCAGTTTACCGACTAGCGGGGGGTCCAATGAGCAGTTCTTC
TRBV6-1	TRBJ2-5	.	CASSEASGQETQYF	TGTGCCAGCAGTGAAGCGTCGGGTCAAGAGACCCAGTACTTC
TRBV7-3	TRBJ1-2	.	CASSLGPRYGYTF	TGTGCCAGCAGCTTAGGCCCCCGCTATGGCTACACCTTC
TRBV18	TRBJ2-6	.	CASSPTRGSGANVLTF	TGTGCCAGCTCACCAACCCGAGGGTCTGGGGCCAACGTCCTGACTTTC
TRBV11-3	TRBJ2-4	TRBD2	CASSPGAGGPLENIQYF	TGTGCCAGCAGCCCCGGGGCGGGAGGGCCGTTAGAAAACATTCAGTACTTC
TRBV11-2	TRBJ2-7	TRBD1	CASSLDWDRAYEQYF	TGTGCCAGCAGCTTAGACTGGGACAGGGCCTACGAGCAGTACTTC
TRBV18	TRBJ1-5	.	CASSPTIALDQPQHF	TGTGCCAGCTCACCTACAATTGCCTTGGATCAGCCCCAGCATTTT
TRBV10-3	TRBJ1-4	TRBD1	CAISESTGGNEKLFF	TGTGCCATCAGTGAGTCAACAGGGGGTAATGAAAAACTGTTTTTT
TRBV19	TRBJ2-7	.	CASSIDSQSSYEQYF	TGTGCCAGTAGTATCGACTCTCAGAGCTCCTACGAGCAGTACTTC
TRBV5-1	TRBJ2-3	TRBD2	CASSLGAGGGTDTQYF	TGCGCCAGCAGCTTGGGGGCGGGAGGAGGCACAGATACGCAGTATTTT
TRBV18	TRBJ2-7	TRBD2	CASSPLLAGGVYEQYF	TGTGCCAGCTCACCACTTCTAGCGGGAGGAGTCTACGAGCAGTACTTC
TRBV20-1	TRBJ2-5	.	CSGTDQETQYF	TGCAGTGGTACGGACCAAGAGACCCAGTACTTC
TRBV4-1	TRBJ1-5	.	CASSQKDSIQPQHF	TGCGCCAGCAGCCAAAAGGACAGTATTCAGCCCCAGCATTTT
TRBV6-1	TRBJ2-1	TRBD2	CASSEAGGSDNEQFF	TGTGCCAGCAGTGAGGCGGGGGGCTCCGACAATGAGCAGTTCTTC
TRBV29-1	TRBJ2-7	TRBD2	CSVGSRLAYEQYF	TGCAGCGTTGGATCCCGACTAGCATACGAGCAGTACTTC
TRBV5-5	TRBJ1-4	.	CASSLRATNEKLFF	TGTGCCAGCAGCTTAAGAGCAACTAATGAAAAACTGTTTTTT
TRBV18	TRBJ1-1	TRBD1	CASSPRPGTGVKNTEAFF	TGTGCCAGCTCACCTCGACCCGGGACAGGTGTGAAGAACACTGAAGCTTTCTTT
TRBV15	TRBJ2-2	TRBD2	CATSTALLAGLLNTGELFF	TGTGCCACCAGCACTGCCCTCCTAGCGGGGTTATTGAACACCGGGGAGCTGTTTTTT
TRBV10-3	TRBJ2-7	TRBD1	CAIAGTGDFYEQYF	TGTGCCATCGCCGGGACAGGAGATTTCTACGAGCAGTACTTC
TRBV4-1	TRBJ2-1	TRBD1	CASSPTDRGKGNEQFF	TGCGCCAGCAGCCCCACTGACAGGGGAAAGGGCAATGAGCAGTTCTTC
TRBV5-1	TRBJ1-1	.	CASSLVRGGLGTEAFF	TGCGCCAGCAGCTTGGTTAGGGGGGGTTTGGGCACTGAAGCTTTCTTT
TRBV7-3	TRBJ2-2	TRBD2	CASSPGLAGGKTSGELFF	TGTGCCAGCAGCCCCGGACTAGCGGGGGGCAAGACCTCCGGGGAGCTGTTTTTT
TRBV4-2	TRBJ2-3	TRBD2	CASSQDLPTSGSTDTQYF	TGTGCCAGCAGCCAAGATTTACCAACTAGCGGAAGCACAGATACGCAGTATTTT
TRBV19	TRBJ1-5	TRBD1	CASSSGQGSYQPQHF	TGTGCCAGTAGTTCCGGACAGGGGAGTTATCAGCCCCAGCATTTT
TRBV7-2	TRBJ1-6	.	CASSASRGTSPLHF	TGTGCCAGCAGCGCTTCGAGGGGGACTTCACCCCTCCACTTT
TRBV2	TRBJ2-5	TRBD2	CASRGGSGGETQYF	TGTGCCAGCAGGGGTGGGAGCGGGGGGGAGACCCAGTACTTC
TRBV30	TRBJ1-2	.	CAWSHSRYTF	TGTGCCTGGAGTCATAGTCGCTACACCTTC
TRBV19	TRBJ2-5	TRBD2	CASSTTSTTQETQYF	TGTGCCAGTAGTACGACTAGCACCACCCAAGAGACCCAGTACTTC
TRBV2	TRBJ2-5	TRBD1	CASSGTGEETQYF	TGTGCCAGCAGTGGGACAGGGGAAGAGACCCAGTACTTC
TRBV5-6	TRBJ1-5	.	CASSLWSGDQPQHF	TGTGCCAGCAGCTTGTGGTCAGGGGATCAGCCCCAGCATTTT
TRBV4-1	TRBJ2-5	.	CASSQVGQETQYF	TGCGCCAGCAGCCAAGTCGGCCAAGAGACCCAGTACTTC
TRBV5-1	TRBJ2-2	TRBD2	CASRGLAGGPATGELFF	TGCGCCAGCAGAGGACTAGCGGGAGGGCCCGCCACCGGGGAGCTGTTTTTT
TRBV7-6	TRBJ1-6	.	CASSLGNSGKGSYNSPLHF	TGTGCCAGCAGCTTAGGTAATTCAGGGAAAGGCTCCTATAATTCACCCCTCCACTTT